This TCR beta chain was obtained from a study of T cells in tumors after PD-1 blockade. The protocol was immunoSEQ multiplex PCR, while the TCRdb copy is restricted to in-frame clones and leaves out a portion. Among approximately 59,000 clones listed, about four fifths were seen once. This clone has a single count. The length of the CDR3 is 14 residues. Germline CDR1 MNHEY, CDR2 SVGAGI. V was cut by 2 bases and J by 6 bases, with 12 bases left in between. This sample comprised PBMCs, obtained before anti-PD-1 treatment. This receptor was identified in a human donor with basal cell carcinoma. The V gene is TRBV6-5, the J gene TRBJ2-3; perhaps TRBD2 as D (7 bases). Here the CDR3 DNA reads TGTGCCAGCAGTTACGGCGGGGGCATGGATACGCAGTATTTT. This codes for CASSYGGGMDTQYF.